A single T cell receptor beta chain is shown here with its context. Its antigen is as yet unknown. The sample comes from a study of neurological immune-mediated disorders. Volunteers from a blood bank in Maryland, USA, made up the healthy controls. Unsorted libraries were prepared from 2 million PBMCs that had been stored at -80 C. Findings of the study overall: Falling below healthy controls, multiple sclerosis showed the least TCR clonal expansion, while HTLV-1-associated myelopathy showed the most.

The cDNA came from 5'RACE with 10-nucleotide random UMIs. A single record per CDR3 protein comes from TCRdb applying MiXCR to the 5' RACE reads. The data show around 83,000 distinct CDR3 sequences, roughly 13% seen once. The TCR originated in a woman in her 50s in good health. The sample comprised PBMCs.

Here the CDR3 reads CASSHGSVETQYF. In nucleotides, the CDR3 is TGTGCCAGTTCTCACGGATCGGTAGAGACCCAGTACTTC. This chain joins TRBV19 and TRBJ2-5; D not certain. The CDR3 has 13 amino acids. CDR1 and CDR2 from the germline V gene are LNHDA and SQIVND (reference sequence). The V gene lost 8 bases and the J gene lost 4 bases, with 14 bases spanning the gap.